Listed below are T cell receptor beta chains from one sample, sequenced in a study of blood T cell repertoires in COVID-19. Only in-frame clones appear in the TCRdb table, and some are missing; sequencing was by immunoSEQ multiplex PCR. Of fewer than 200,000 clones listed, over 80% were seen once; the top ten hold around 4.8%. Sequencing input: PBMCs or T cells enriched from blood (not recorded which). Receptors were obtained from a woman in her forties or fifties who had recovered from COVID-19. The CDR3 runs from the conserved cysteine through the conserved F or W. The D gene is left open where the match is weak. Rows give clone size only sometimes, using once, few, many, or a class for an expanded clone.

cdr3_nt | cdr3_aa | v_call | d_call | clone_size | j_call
TGCAGCGGAACGACAGGGAATGGCTACACCTTC | CSGTTGNGYTF | TRBV29-1 | TRBD1 | NA | TRBJ1-2
TGTGCCAGCAGGGTCCGACAGGGGGCGAGGGAGACCCAGTACTTC | CASRVRQGARETQYF | TRBV2 | TRBD1 | NA | TRBJ2-5
TGTGCCAGCAGCTCGGGAGAGGCTGAAGCTTTCTTT | CASSSGEAEAFF | TRBV12-3/TRBV12-4 | NA | NA | TRBJ1-1
TGTGCCTGGAGTTTTAGGAGAGGCCGCACAGATACGCAGTATTTT | CAWSFRRGRTDTQYF | TRBV30 | NA | NA | TRBJ2-3
TGCAGTGCTAGAGACAGCGGGGGCTACACCTTC | CSARDSGGYTF | TRBV20-1 | NA | NA | TRBJ1-2
TGTGCCAGCAGTGATAACAGGGGTAATGAGCAGTTCTTC | CASSDNRGNEQFF | TRBV28 | TRBD1 | few | TRBJ2-1
TGTGCCAGCAGCTTGGCCTCCTTGGCGGGGGGTTCCTACAATGAGCAGTTCTTC | CASSLASLAGGSYNEQFF | TRBV5-8 | TRBD2 | NA | TRBJ2-1
TGCGCCAGCAGCCCCACAGGGGGCGGCGGCTATGGCTACACCTTC | CASSPTGGGGYGYTF | TRBV5-1 | TRBD1 | few | TRBJ1-2
TGTGCCAGCAGACCAGTTTATAATTCACCCCTCCACTTT | CASRPVYNSPLHF | TRBV6-5 | NA | NA | TRBJ1-6
TGTGCCAGTAGTCAAACGACAGGACTTGCTTTCTTT | CASSQTTGLAFF | TRBV19 | NA | NA | TRBJ1-1
TGTGCCAGCAGCTCCTCGACAGTTTTCAATTCACCCCTCCACTTT | CASSSSTVFNSPLHF | TRBV11-3 | NA | NA | TRBJ1-6
TGTGCCAGTGCCCGGCAGGTCCAAGAGACCCAGTACTTC | CASARQVQETQYF | TRBV25-1 | NA | NA | TRBJ2-5
TGTGCCAGCAGCTTAGATAGCGGCAACCCCAGCTATGGCTACACCTTC | CASSLDSGNPSYGYTF | TRBV7-2 | NA | once | TRBJ1-2
TGCGCCAGCAGTCCGCAAACAGGGACAGACGGCTACACCTTC | CASSPQTGTDGYTF | TRBV5-1 | TRBD1 | NA | TRBJ1-2
TGTGCCTGGAGTCCCACTAGCGGGCCCTGGAATGAGCAGTTCTTC | CAWSPTSGPWNEQFF | TRBV30 | TRBD2 | NA | TRBJ2-1
TGTGCCAGCAGCCGCGCCGGGACAGGGTGGGATGAGCAGTTCTTC | CASSRAGTGWDEQFF | TRBV11-2 | TRBD1 | NA | TRBJ2-1
TGCGCCACATCTTCGGGAGGGCCGATCGATGAGCAGTTCTTC | CATSSGGPIDEQFF | TRBV10-2 | TRBD2 | NA | TRBJ2-1
TGTGCCTGGAGTGCCAGCGGGCGAGGGGATGAGCAGTTCTTC | CAWSASGRGDEQFF | TRBV30 | NA | NA | TRBJ2-1
TGTGCCACCAGCAGAGAGTATAGTGGGGCGGGGGAGAATTACAATGAGCAGTTCTTC | CATSREYSGAGENYNEQFF | TRBV15 | TRBD2 | NA | TRBJ2-1
TGTGCCAGTTGCCGTACAGCCCAAATGAACACTGAAGCTTTCTTT | CASCRTAQMNTEAFF | TRBV18 | NA | NA | TRBJ1-1
TGTGCCAGCAGTTGGTTTCAGGGGCTCGTCGGGGAGCTGTTTTTT | CASSWFQGLVGELFF | TRBV6-2/TRBV6-3 | NA | NA | TRBJ2-2
TGTGCCAGCACTAAGGGGTCGTCACGCTACACCTTC | CASTKGSSRYTF | TRBV28 | NA | few | TRBJ1-2
TGTGCCAGTAGTCCTCGAGGTCGGAACCATTCACCCCTCCACTTT | CASSPRGRNHSPLHF | TRBV19 | NA | NA | TRBJ1-6
TGTGCCTGGAGAGGGGGGGACGTAGGGTCACCCCTCCACTTT | CAWRGGDVGSPLHF | TRBV30 | NA | NA | TRBJ1-6
TGTGCCAGCTCTCCTCGACGGTGGGGAGGGACTGAAGCTTTCTTT | CASSPRRWGGTEAFF | TRBV18 | NA | NA | TRBJ1-1
TGTGCCAGCAGTTTACACTCCGGGATCCGCCAGCATTTT | CASSLHSGIRQHF | TRBV28 | NA | NA | TRBJ1-5
TGTGCCAGCAGCGACCCATGGGGGGGGGCTATAGATACGCAGTATTTT | CASSDPWGGAIDTQYF | TRBV9 | NA | NA | TRBJ2-3
TGTGCCTGGAGTCGGGACAGGGGGTACTCTGGAAACACCATATATTTT | CAWSRDRGYSGNTIYF | TRBV30 | TRBD1 | NA | TRBJ1-3
TGTGCCAGCAGCCGTAGCTGGGTTGAGGAAAAACTGTTTTTT | CASSRSWVEEKLFF | TRBV11-3 | NA | NA | TRBJ1-4
TGTGCCAGCGAGGGCCTCGATTTGAATGAGCAGTTCTTC | CASEGLDLNEQFF | TRBV6-4 | NA | NA | TRBJ2-1
TGTGCCAGCAGTTTAGTGCGGAGTCGCACAGATACGCAGTATTTT | CASSLVRSRTDTQYF | TRBV28 | NA | NA | TRBJ2-3
TGTGCCAGCAGCCTCGTTGGACAAGCTAATTCACCCCTCCACTTT | CASSLVGQANSPLHF | TRBV3-1/TRBV3-2 | NA | NA | TRBJ1-6
TGTGCCAGCAGGACCTCCGACAGAAATAATTCACCCCTCCACTTT | CASRTSDRNNSPLHF | TRBV27 | NA | NA | TRBJ1-6
TGTGCCAGACCTACAGGGAATCAGCCCCAGCATTTT | CARPTGNQPQHF | TRBV9 | NA | NA | TRBJ1-5
TGTGCCAGCAGCTCGGGATGGAGCTATGGCTACACCTTC | CASSSGWSYGYTF | TRBV6-5 | NA | NA | TRBJ1-2
TGTGCCTGGAGTTCCTCCCCAGTGGAGGGCGGAGGCTACACCTTC | CAWSSSPVEGGGYTF | TRBV30 | NA | NA | TRBJ1-2
TGTGCCAGCAGCCCGGACAGTTTAAATCAGCCCCAGCATTTT | CASSPDSLNQPQHF | TRBV9 | NA | NA | TRBJ1-5
TGTGCCAGCAGCTTAGATTGGACAGCTAACTATGGCTACACCTTC | CASSLDWTANYGYTF | TRBV11-2 | NA | NA | TRBJ1-2
TGTGCCAGCAGCGCCAACACAGGTGCTGTGGGGCCCCAGCATTTT | CASSANTGAVGPQHF | TRBV3-1/TRBV3-2 | NA | NA | TRBJ1-5
TGTGCCAGCAGCTCTGATCAGGGGCTGCAAGGCTACACCTTC | CASSSDQGLQGYTF | TRBV7-2 | NA | NA | TRBJ1-2
TGTGCCAGTAGTGGGACAGGGGGCTCGGAGCAGCCCCAGCATTTT | CASSGTGGSEQPQHF | TRBV19 | TRBD1 | few | TRBJ1-5
TGTGCCAGCAGCCAATCGAGCGACTCTGGGGCCAACGTCCTGACTTTC | CASSQSSDSGANVLTF | TRBV3-1/TRBV3-2 | NA | NA | TRBJ2-6
TGTGCCAGTAGATGGGGGGAAGGCACCGGGGAGCTGTTTTTT | CASRWGEGTGELFF | TRBV19 | NA | NA | TRBJ2-2
TGTGCCGGGGGGACAGGGGACACTGAAGCTTTCTTT | CAGGTGDTEAFF | TRBV5-6 | TRBD1 | NA | TRBJ1-1
TGCGCCAGCACCAGGACAGGCACTGAAGCTTTCTTT | CASTRTGTEAFF | TRBV10-1 | TRBD1 | NA | TRBJ1-1
TGTGCCAGCAGCACGACAGGGTCTAACTATGGCTACACCTTC | CASSTTGSNYGYTF | TRBV5-5 | TRBD1 | once | TRBJ1-2
TGCGCCAGCAGCCAGGCGTACGACAGGGCTCCGTATGGCTACACCTTC | CASSQAYDRAPYGYTF | TRBV4-3 | TRBD1 | NA | TRBJ1-2
TGCGCCAGCAGTGGGGGGCTAGCGGGGAGAAGCACAGATACGCAGTATTTT | CASSGGLAGRSTDTQYF | TRBV10-1 | TRBD2 | few | TRBJ2-3
TGTGCCAGCAGTCCTAGGGGGGGGCTCTACAATGAGCAGTTCTTC | CASSPRGGLYNEQFF | TRBV28 | NA | NA | TRBJ2-1